This T cell receptor beta chain was captured in a study of blood T cell repertoires in COVID-19. Study overall: Specimens from acute and convalescent COVID-19 originated in the United States, Italy and Spain.

Within 2 weeks before study entry, exposed participants met a COVID-19 case. Data came from immunoSEQ multiplex PCR; TCRdb stores just in-frame clones and leaves some out. The table lists hundreds of thousands of clones, around 84% of them singletons. The sequenced sample consisted of PBMCs or T cells enriched from blood (not recorded which). This TCR came from a woman in her thirties who had been exposed to COVID-19.

The CDR3 loop reads CASSVRARTSGGNTGELFF. CDR3 sequence (DNA): TGTGCCAGCAGCGTACGGGCCCGGACTAGCGGGGGAAACACCGGGGAGCTGTTTTTT. The genes are TRBV9 and TRBJ2-2; TRBD2 matches 13 bases. CDR3 length: 19 residues. Germline V gene sequence: CDR1 SGDLS, CDR2 YYNGEE. V dropped 1 base and J dropped 2; count of bases not matched to a gene: 8.